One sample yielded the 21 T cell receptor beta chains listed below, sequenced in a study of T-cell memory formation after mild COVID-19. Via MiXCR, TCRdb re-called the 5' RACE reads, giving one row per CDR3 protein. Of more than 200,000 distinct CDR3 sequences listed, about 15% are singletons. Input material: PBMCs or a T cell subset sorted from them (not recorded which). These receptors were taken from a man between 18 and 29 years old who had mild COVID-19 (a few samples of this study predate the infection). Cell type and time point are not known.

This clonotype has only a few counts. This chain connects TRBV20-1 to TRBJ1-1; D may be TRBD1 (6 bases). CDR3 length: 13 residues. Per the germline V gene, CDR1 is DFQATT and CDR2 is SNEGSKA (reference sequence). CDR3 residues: CHIGGGGAPEAFF. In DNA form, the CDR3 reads TGCCACATAGGGGGAGGCGGGGCACCTGAAGCTTTCTTT.

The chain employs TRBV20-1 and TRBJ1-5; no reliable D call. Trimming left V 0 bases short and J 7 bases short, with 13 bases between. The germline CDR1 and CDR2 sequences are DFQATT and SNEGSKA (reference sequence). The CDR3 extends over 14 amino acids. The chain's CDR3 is CSAREFGAGQPQHF. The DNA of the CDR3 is TGCAGTGCTAGAGAGTTTGGCGCCGGACAGCCCCAGCATTTT.

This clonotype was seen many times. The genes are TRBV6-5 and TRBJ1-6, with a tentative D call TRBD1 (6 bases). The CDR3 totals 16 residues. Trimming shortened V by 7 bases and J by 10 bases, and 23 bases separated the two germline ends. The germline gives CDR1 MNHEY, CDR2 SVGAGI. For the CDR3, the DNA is TGTGCCAGCACCCCCGCCGGGACCTGGGGACAATCACCCCTCCACTTT. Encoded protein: CASTPAGTWGQSPLHF.

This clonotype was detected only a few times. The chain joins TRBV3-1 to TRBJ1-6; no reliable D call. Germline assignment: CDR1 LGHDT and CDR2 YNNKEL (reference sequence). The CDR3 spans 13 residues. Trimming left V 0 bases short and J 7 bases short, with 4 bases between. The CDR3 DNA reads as TGTGCCAGCAGCCAAGATCCAAATTCACCCCTCCACTTT. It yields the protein CASSQDPNSPLHF.

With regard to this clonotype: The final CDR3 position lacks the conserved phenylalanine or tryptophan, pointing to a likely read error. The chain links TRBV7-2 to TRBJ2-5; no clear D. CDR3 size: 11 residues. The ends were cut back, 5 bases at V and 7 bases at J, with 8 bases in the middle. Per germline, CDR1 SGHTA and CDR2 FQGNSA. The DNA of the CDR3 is TGTGCCAGCAGCCTAAAGGTGACCCAGTACTTA. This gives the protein CASSLKVTQYL.

The CDR3 loop is CATSRDSRSAVHQPQHF. The CDR3 DNA reads TGTGCCACCAGCAGAGATAGTCGGTCAGCTGTACATCAGCCCCAGCATTTT. The rearrangement links TRBV15 to TRBJ1-5; no clear D gene. Germline CDR1 and CDR2: LNHNV and YYDKDF (reference sequence). The V gene lost 0 bases and the J gene lost 5 bases, with 17 bases spanning the gap. The CDR3 has 17 amino acids.

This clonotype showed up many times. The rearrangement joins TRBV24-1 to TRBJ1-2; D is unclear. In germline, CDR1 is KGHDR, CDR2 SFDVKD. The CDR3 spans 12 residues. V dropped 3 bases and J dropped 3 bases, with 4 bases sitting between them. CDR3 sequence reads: CATSDAHYGYTF. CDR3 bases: TGTGCCACCAGTGATGCTCACTATGGCTACACCTTC.

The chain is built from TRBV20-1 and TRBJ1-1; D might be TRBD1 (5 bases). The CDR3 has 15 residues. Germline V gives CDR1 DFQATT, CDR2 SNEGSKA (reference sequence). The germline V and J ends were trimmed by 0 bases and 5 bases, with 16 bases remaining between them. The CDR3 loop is CSARDVGPGRTEAFF. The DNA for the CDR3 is TGCAGTGCTAGAGATGTAGGCCCAGGGAGGACTGAAGCTTTCTTT.

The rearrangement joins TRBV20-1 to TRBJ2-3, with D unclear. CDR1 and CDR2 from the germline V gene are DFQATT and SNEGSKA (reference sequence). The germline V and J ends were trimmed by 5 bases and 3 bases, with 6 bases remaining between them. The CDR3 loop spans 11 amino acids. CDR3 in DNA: TGCAGTGCTCCGAAGACAGATACGCAGTATTTT. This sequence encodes CSAPKTDTQYF.

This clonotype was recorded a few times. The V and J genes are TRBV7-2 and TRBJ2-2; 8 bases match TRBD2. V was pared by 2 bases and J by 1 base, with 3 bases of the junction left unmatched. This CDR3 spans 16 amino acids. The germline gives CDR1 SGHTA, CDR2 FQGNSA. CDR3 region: CASSLMLAGNTGELFF. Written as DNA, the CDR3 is TGTGCCAGCAGCTTAATGCTAGCGGGGAACACCGGGGAGCTGTTTTTT.

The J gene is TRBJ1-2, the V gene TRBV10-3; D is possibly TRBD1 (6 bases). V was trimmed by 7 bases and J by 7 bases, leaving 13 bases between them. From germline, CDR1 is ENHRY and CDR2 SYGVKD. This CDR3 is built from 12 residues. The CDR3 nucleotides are TGTGCCATCAAGAAGGAGGGGGTTGGCTACACCTTC. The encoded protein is CAIKKEGVGYTF.

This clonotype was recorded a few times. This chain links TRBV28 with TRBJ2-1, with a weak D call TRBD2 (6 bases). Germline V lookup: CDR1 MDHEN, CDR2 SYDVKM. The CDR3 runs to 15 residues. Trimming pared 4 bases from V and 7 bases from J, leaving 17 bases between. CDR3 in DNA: TGTGCCAGCAGTTCGACTAGTCTAGGTTTGAATGAGCAGTTCTTC. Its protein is CASSSTSLGLNEQFF.

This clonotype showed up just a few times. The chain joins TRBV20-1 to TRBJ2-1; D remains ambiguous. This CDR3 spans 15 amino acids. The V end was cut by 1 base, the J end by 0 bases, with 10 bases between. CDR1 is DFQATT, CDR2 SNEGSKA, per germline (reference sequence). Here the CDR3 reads CSARGLPSSYNEQFF. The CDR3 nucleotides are TGCAGTGCTAGAGGCTTGCCAAGCTCCTACAATGAGCAGTTCTTC.

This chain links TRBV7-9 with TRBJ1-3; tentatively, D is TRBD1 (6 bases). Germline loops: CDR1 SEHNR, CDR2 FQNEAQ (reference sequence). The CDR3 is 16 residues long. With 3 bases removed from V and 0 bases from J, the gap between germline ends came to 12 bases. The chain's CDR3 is CASSLLQGLSGNTIYF. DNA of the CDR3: TGTGCCAGCAGCTTGCTACAGGGCCTCTCTGGAAACACCATATATTTT.

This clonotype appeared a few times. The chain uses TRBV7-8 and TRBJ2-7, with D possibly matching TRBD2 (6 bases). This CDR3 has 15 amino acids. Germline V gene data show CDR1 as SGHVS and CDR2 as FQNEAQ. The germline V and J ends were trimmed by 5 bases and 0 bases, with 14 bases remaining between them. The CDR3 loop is CASSPGVRSSYEQYV. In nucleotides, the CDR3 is TGTGCCAGCAGCCCGGGGGTTAGGAGCTCCTACGAGCAGTACGTC.

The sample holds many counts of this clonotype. The CDR3, as DNA: TGCGCCAGCAGCCTGTCCACAGGGAGCTCCTACAATGAGCAGTTCTTC. It encodes CASSLSTGSSYNEQFF. The chain has TRBV4-3 and TRBJ2-1, with a tentative D call TRBD1 (6 bases). The V end was cut by 4 bases, the J end by 0 bases, with 13 bases between. There are 16 residues in the CDR3. CDR1 is LGHNA and CDR2 is YSLEER in the germline V gene.

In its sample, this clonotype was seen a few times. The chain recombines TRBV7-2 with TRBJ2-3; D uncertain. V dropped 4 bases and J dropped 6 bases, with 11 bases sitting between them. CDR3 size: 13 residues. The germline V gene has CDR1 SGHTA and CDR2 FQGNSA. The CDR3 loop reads CASSSWNPDTQYF. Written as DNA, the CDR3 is TGTGCCAGCAGCTCTTGGAATCCCGATACGCAGTATTTT.

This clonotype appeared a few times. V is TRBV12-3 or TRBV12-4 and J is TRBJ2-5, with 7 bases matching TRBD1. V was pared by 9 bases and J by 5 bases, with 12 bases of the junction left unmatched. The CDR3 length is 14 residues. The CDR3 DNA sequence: TGTGCCAGTTGCCCCGAGGGGGCTGAGGAGACCCAGTACTTC. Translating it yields CASCPEGAEETQYF.

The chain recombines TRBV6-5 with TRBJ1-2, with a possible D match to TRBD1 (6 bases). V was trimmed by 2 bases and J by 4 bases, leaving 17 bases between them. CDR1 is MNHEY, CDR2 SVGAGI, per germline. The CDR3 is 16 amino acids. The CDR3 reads CASSYAGHSFPYGYTF. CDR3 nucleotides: TGTGCCAGCAGTTACGCGGGACACAGTTTCCCCTATGGCTACACCTTC.

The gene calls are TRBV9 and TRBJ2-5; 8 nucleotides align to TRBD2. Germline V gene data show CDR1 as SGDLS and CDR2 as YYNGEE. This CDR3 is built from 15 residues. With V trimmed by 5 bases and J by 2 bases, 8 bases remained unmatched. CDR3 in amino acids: CASSLAGGLQETQYF. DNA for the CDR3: TGTGCCAGCAGTCTCGCGGGGGGACTTCAAGAGACCCAGTACTTC.

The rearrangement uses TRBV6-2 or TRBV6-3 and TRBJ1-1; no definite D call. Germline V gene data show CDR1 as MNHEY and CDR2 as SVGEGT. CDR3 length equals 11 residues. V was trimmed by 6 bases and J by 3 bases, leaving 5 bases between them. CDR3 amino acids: CASREYTEAFF. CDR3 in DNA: TGTGCCAGCAGGGAATACACTGAAGCTTTCTTT.